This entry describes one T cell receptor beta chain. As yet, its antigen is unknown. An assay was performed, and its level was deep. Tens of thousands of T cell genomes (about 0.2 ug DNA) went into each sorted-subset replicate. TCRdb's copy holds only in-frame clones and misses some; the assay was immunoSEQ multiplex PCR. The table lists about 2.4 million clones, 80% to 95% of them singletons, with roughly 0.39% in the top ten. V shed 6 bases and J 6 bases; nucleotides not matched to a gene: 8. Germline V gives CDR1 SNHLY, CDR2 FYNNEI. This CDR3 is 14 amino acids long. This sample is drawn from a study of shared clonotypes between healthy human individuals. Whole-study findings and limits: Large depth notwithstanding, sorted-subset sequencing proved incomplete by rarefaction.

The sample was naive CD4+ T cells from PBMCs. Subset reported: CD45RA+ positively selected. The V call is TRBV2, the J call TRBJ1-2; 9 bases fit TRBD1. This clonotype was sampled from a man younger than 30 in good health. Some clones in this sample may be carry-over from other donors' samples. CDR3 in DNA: TGTGCCAGCAGAGACACCGGGACAGGGAATGGCTACACCTTC. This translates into CASRDTGTGNGYTF.